The next 21 T cell receptor beta chains were all read from a single sample in a study of blood T cell repertoires in COVID-19. TCRdb's copy holds only in-frame clones and misses some; the assay was immunoSEQ multiplex PCR. Among over 200,000 clones listed, around four fifths were seen once. The sample was peripheral blood. The receptors derive from a woman aged 80 or older with active or convalescent COVID-19.

DNA of the CDR3: TGTGCCAGCAGCTTAATCGGGGGAGGGGCCCGCACAGATACGCAGTATTTT. It codes for CASSLIGGGARTDTQYF. This rearrangement joins TRBV7-3 to TRBJ2-3; TRBD2 aligns across 7 bases. Germline V lookup: CDR1 SGHTA, CDR2 FQGTGA. Unmatched junction bases numbered 8, after V lost 1 base and J lost 1 base. The CDR3 length is 17 residues.

V and J are TRBV2 and TRBJ1-2, with 9 bases aligning to TRBD1. The trim removed 4 bases at V and 2 bases at J, leaving 8 bases unmatched. CDR1 and CDR2 (germline): SNHLY, FYNNEI. The CDR3 spans 16 residues. CDR3 region: CASSADRGRGNYGYTF. The CDR3 DNA reads TGTGCCAGCAGTGCCGACAGGGGGAGGGGAAACTATGGCTACACCTTC.

The V gene is TRBV5-1, the J gene TRBJ1-3, with D perhaps matching TRBD1 (6 bases). The CDR3 spans 16 residues. The germline V gene encodes CDR1 SGHRS and CDR2 YFSETQ. V lost 5 bases to trimming and J lost 6 bases, with 21 bases between them. The CDR3 loop reads CASSSNPNRDTNTIYF. Here the CDR3 DNA reads TGCGCCAGCAGTTCGAACCCTAACCGGGACACAAACACCATATATTTT.

This sequence joins TRBV7-3 and TRBJ2-5; D possibly corresponds to TRBD1 (5 bases). CDR1 and CDR2 from the germline V gene are SGHTA and FQGTGA. This CDR3 is built from 13 residues. V shed 4 bases and J shed 5 bases, with 11 bases lying between them. Here the CDR3 reads CASSSQGGETQYF. The CDR3 DNA reads as TGTGCCAGCAGCTCCCAGGGTGGGGAGACCCAGTACTTC.

The chain carries TRBV28 and TRBJ1-1, with D hard to call. The germline V and J ends were trimmed by 8 bases and 2 bases, with 12 bases remaining between them. The germline gives CDR1 MDHEN, CDR2 SYDVKM. The CDR3 covers 13 residues. The CDR3 DNA reads TGTGCCAGCCGGCGGTCCGTTAACACTGAAGCTTTCTTT. Its protein is CASRRSVNTEAFF.

This clone is a singleton in its sample. The chain recombines TRBV21-1 with TRBJ2-1; the table assigns TRBD2, which was not confirmed against the DNA. TRBV21-1 is a pseudogene. This CDR3 has 14 amino acids. The CDR3 is CASSGTSGSNEQFF. Written as DNA, the CDR3 is TGTGCCAGCAGCGGGACTAGCGGGAGCAATGAGCAGTTCTTC.

This chain joins TRBV6-6 and TRBJ1-2, with 7 bases aligning to TRBD1. Germline V lookup: CDR1 MNHNY, CDR2 SVGAGI (reference sequence). Trimming at V came to 5 bases and at J to 1 base, leaving 4 bases not matched to a gene. The CDR3 length is 14 residues. In DNA, the CDR3 is TGTGCCAGCAGTCGGGACAGTTATAACTATGGCTACACCTTC. Its protein is CASSRDSYNYGYTF.

The J gene is TRBJ2-7, the V gene TRBV15; possible D gene TRBD2, 6 bases. V was pared by 1 base and J by 0 bases, with 19 bases between. This CDR3 comprises 18 residues. In germline, CDR1 is LNHNV, CDR2 YYDKDF (reference sequence). This CDR3 is CATSRGSQTSSSSYEQYF. CDR3 sequence (DNA): TGTGCCACCAGCAGAGGCTCCCAAACTAGCTCGAGCTCCTACGAGCAGTACTTC.

This clone was seen only a few times. The V gene is TRBV7-3, the J gene TRBJ2-5; 8 nucleotides align to TRBD1. After removal of 1 base from V and 5 bases from J, the junction contained 9 bases not matched to a gene. This CDR3 is 16 amino acids long. Looked up from germline, CDR1 is SGHTA and CDR2 is FQGTGA. The CDR3 coding sequence is TGTGCCAGCAGCTTAAATCCAGGGGGCGTCTGGGAGACCCAGTACTTC. Protein: CASSLNPGGVWETQYF.

The chain has TRBV7-3 and TRBJ2-1, with TRBD2 identical over 11 bases. Unmatched junction bases numbered 9, after V lost 4 bases and J lost 7 bases. Germline CDR1 reads SGHTA; CDR2 reads FQGTGA. The CDR3 has 16 residues. CDR3 DNA: TGTGCCAGCAGCTCTATGGATCTAGCGGGAGGTAATGAGCAGTTCTTC. It is translated as CASSSMDLAGGNEQFF. Combining the CDR3 with reference TRBV7-3 and TRBJ2-1 gives the whole variable domain GAGVSQTPSNKVTEKGKYVELRCDPISGHTALYWYRQSLGQGPEFLIYFQGTGAADDSGLPNDRFFAVRPEGSVSTLKIQRTERGDSAVYLCASSSMDLAGGNEQFFGPGTRLTVL.

The V gene is TRBV19, the J gene TRBJ1-2; 10 nucleotides align to TRBD1. Germline CDR1 and CDR2: LNHDA and SQIVND (reference sequence). V was clipped by 7 bases and J by 4 bases; unmatched bases: 6. The CDR3 totals 14 residues. The CDR3 spells CASTTGGFVYGYTF. The CDR3 DNA reads as TGTGCCAGTACGACAGGGGGCTTCGTCTATGGCTACACCTTC.

CDR3 DNA: TGTGCCAGCCCGACGGGAACTAATGAAAAACTGTTTTTT. It encodes CASPTGTNEKLFF. This sequence joins TRBV5-8 and TRBJ1-4; no clear D. Germline V lookup: CDR1 SGHTS, CDR2 YDEGEE. This CDR3 is built from 13 residues. The V gene lost 7 bases and the J gene lost 1 base, with 8 bases spanning the gap.

The rearrangement links TRBV6-6 to TRBJ1-1; no definite D call. The germline CDR1 and CDR2 sequences are MNHNY and SVGAGI (reference sequence). The V end lost 2 bases, the J end lost 1 base, and 11 bases lay between the germline ends. This CDR3 contains 15 residues. CDR3 sequence: CASSYVRLGNTEAFF. The CDR3 DNA follows: TGTGCCAGCAGTTACGTGAGGTTGGGGAACACTGAAGCTTTCTTT.

This rearrangement joins TRBV27 to TRBJ2-1; D call uncertain. CDR1 is MNHEY, CDR2 SMNVEV, per germline (reference sequence). Trimming shortened V by 7 bases and J by 9 bases, and 13 bases separated the two germline ends. This CDR3 has 12 amino acids. CDR3: CASTSLIREQFF. CDR3 bases: TGTGCCAGCACCTCCCTAATACGTGAGCAGTTCTTC.

The chain employs TRBV27 and TRBJ2-7; 9 bases map to TRBD1. V shed 5 bases and J 1 base; nucleotides not matched to a gene: 9. CDR3 length: 16 residues. Germline V gives CDR1 MNHEY, CDR2 SMNVEV (reference sequence). The CDR3 region has the DNA TGTGCCAGCAGTCAGCCCGGGACAGGGTTTTCCTACGAGCAGTACTTC. This encodes CASSQPGTGFSYEQYF.

The chain is built from TRBV29-1 and TRBJ2-7; perhaps TRBD2 as D (6 bases). This CDR3 is built from 15 residues. From germline, CDR1 is SQVTM and CDR2 ANQGSEA. Trimming took off 0 bases at V and 3 bases at J, with 15 bases between the two ends. The CDR3 loop reads CSVEDKAGLDYEQYF. CDR3 sequence (DNA): TGCAGCGTTGAAGATAAGGCGGGACTCGACTACGAGCAGTACTTC.

The chain combines TRBV6-5 with TRBJ2-4; tentatively, D is TRBD1 (6 bases). The CDR3 contains 14 residues. V was pared by 7 bases and J by 3 bases, with 13 bases between. Germline V lookup: CDR1 MNHEY, CDR2 SVGAGI. In nucleotides, the CDR3 is TGTGCCAGCATCTCTCCAGGGGTCAAAAACATTCAGTACTTC. It yields the protein CASISPGVKNIQYF.

For this clone: Other DNA sequences in the sample encode the same CDR3. The rearrangement links TRBV5-1 to TRBJ1-1; a possible D gene is TRBD1 (5 bases). The CDR3 runs to 14 residues. V was pared by 2 bases and J by 3 bases, with 11 bases between. Germline V gene lookup returns CDR1 SGHRS and CDR2 YFSETQ. The CDR3 here is CASSFQGADTEAFF. The CDR3 coding sequence is TGCGCCAGCAGCTTCCAGGGTGCTGACACTGAAGCTTTCTTT.

This clone was recorded once. The chain joins TRBV5-1 to TRBJ2-2; unclear D gene. Trimming pared 3 bases from V and 4 bases from J, leaving 13 bases between. The CDR3 sequence is 15 residues long. The germline CDR1 and CDR2 sequences are SGHRS and YFSETQ. CDR3 sequence: CASSSDTGITGELFF. In nucleotides, the CDR3 is TGCGCCAGCAGCTCAGATACGGGTATCACCGGGGAGCTGTTTTTT. The full variable domain, completed using reference TRBV5-1 and TRBJ2-2, is KAGVTQTPRYLIKTRGQQVTLSCSPISGHRSVSWYQQTPGQGLQFLFEYFSETQRNKGNFPGRFSGRQFSNSRSEMNVSTLELGDSALYLCASSSDTGITGELFFGEGSRLTVL.

The rearrangement joins TRBV16 to TRBJ1-5; D is perhaps TRBD1 (5 bases). This CDR3 is built from 14 residues. Germline lookup yields CDR1 KGHSY and CDR2 FQNENV. Trimming stripped 6 bases from V and 0 bases from J, with 9 bases between. CDR3 sequence: CASRQDYSNQPQHF. For the CDR3, the DNA is TGTGCCAGCAGACAGGATTATAGCAATCAGCCCCAGCATTTT.

The rearrangement uses TRBV9 and TRBJ1-3; D ambiguous. CDR1 and CDR2 (germline): SGDLS, YYNGEE. V lost 0 bases to trimming and J lost 7 bases, with 11 bases between them. The CDR3 extends over 14 amino acids. The CDR3 protein is CASSVVGDANTIYF. The CDR3 DNA sequence: TGTGCCAGCAGCGTAGTGGGCGATGCTAACACCATATATTTT.